Each of the 29 T cell receptor beta chains below was sequenced from the same sample in a study of T cell repertoires in cytomegalovirus infection. Each CDR3 protein gets one entry after TCRdb re-called the reads with MiXCR. The sample has about 920,000 distinct CDR3 sequences, around 30% seen once; the top ten hold over 13%. Their cognate antigens are unknown. The sample consisted of cultured CD8+ T cells from PBMCs, taken from culture after CMV antigen stimulation. The receptors stem from a human donor in good health (CMV status not recorded). Some clones in this sample may be carry-over from other donors' samples.

This clonotype occurred a few times. The chain combines TRBV12-5 with TRBJ1-6; possibly TRBD1 for D (6 bases). V was shortened by 7 bases and J by 8 bases, with 18 bases between the two germline ends. This CDR3 has 15 residues. CDR1 and CDR2 from the germline V gene are LGHNT and FRNRAP. The CDR3 DNA reads TGTGCTAGTGCCGCCGTCCCAGGGGCCTATTCACCCCTCCACTTT. Translating gives CASAAVPGAYSPLHF.

This clonotype was counted many times. The J gene is TRBJ2-7, the V gene TRBV7-8, with 7 bases matching TRBD1. The germline V gene has CDR1 SGHVS and CDR2 FQNEAQ. V gave up 1 base and J gave up 6 bases; unmatched junction bases: 3. The CDR3 is made up of 13 amino acids. The CDR3 reads CASSLGGGREQYV. The CDR3 DNA follows: TGTGCCAGCAGCTTAGGAGGGGGCCGCGAGCAGTACGTC.

This clonotype was detected a few times. The V call is TRBV6-5, the J call TRBJ1-1; D gene ambiguous. The CDR3 length is 14 residues. The V and J ends lost 0 bases and 2 bases respectively, with 7 bases between them. Germline values: CDR1 MNHEY, CDR2 SVGAGI. In DNA, the CDR3 is TGTGCCAGCAGTTACTCGGTCCGAAACACTGAAGCTTTCTTT. Amino acid sequence: CASSYSVRNTEAFF.

This clonotype was seen only a few times. V and J are TRBV12-3 or TRBV12-4 and TRBJ2-2; a weak D match, TRBD1 (6 bases). Trimming left V 5 bases short and J 4 bases short, with 17 bases between. The CDR3 sequence is 16 residues long. The CDR3 DNA reads as TGTGCCAGCAGTCCGCCGGGACAACCGGGCACCGGGGAGCTGTTTTTT. This encodes CASSPPGQPGTGELFF.

This clonotype was observed a handful of times. The chain links TRBV10-3 to TRBJ2-3; a possible D gene is TRBD1 (5 bases). Trimming took 9 bases from V and 2 from J, leaving 15 bases between them. The germline CDR1 and CDR2 sequences are ENHRY and SYGVKD. CDR3 length equals 14 residues. The CDR3 protein is CAIDSGRATDTQYF. The CDR3, as DNA: TGTGCCATAGATTCGGGCAGGGCCACAGATACGCAGTATTTT.

V is TRBV7-9 and J is TRBJ1-2; 7 bases line up with TRBD1. CDR1 is SEHNR, CDR2 FQNEAQ, per germline (reference sequence). V trimming: 1 base; J trimming: 6 bases; junction bases outside the gene matches: 5. The CDR3 length is 14 residues. The CDR3 DNA reads TGTGCCAGCAGCTTAGAAGGGGGCATCGATGGCTACACCTTC. Its translation: CASSLEGGIDGYTF. Variable domain in full (rest from reference TRBV7-9 and TRBJ1-2): DTGVSQNPRHKITKRGQNVTFRCDPISEHNRLYWYRQTLGQGPEFLTYFQNEAQLEKSRLLSDRFSAERPKGSFSTLEIQRTEQGDSAMYLCASSLEGGIDGYTFGSGTRLTVV.

This clonotype was detected many times. The CDR3: CASRWGNTGELFF. CDR3 in DNA: TGTGCCAGTAGATGGGGGAACACCGGGGAGCTGTTTTTT. The chain uses TRBV19 and TRBJ2-2; D remains ambiguous. The CDR3 has 13 residues. V shed 6 bases and J shed 1 base, with 6 bases lying between them. Germline V gene data show CDR1 as LNHDA and CDR2 as SQIVND (reference sequence). Combining the CDR3 with reference TRBV19 and TRBJ2-2 gives the whole variable domain DGGITQSPKYLFRKEGQNVTLSCEQNLNHDAMYWYRQDPGQGLRLIYYSQIVNDFQKGDIAEGYSVSREKKESFPLTVTSAQKNPTAFYLCASRWGNTGELFFGEGSRLTVL.

Details on this clonotype: A much larger clone lies one base from this, so it may be a read error. This rearrangement joins TRBV12-3 or TRBV12-4 to TRBJ2-3, with 8 nucleotides matching TRBD2. This CDR3 is 15 amino acids long. V shed 6 bases, J shed 4 bases, and the junction held 9 bases outside the gene matches. As DNA, the CDR3 is TGTGCCAGCAGCGCCCGGGGACTAGTGGCAGATACGCAGTATTTT. This gives the protein CASSARGLVADTQYF.

This clonotype came up many times. This chain connects TRBV7-2 to TRBJ2-2; TRBD2 aligns across 13 bases. The V gene end was trimmed by 5 bases and the J gene end by 4 bases; junction bases not matched to a gene: 7. Germline V lookup: CDR1 SGHTA, CDR2 FQGNSA. The CDR3 is 17 residues long. CDR3 sequence: CASSITSGGAATGELFF. As DNA, the CDR3 is TGTGCCAGCAGCATCACTAGCGGGGGGGCGGCCACCGGGGAGCTGTTTTTT.

Note on this clonotype: A clone one base away is much larger, so this may be a read error. The CDR3 nucleotides read TGTGTCAGCAGCCGACGACAGGGGCAAAGCAATCAGCCCCAGCATTTT. Translating gives CVSSRRQGQSNQPQHF. The gene calls are TRBV7-2 and TRBJ1-5, with TRBD1 matching over 8 bases. The CDR3 has 16 residues. The V gene's germline CDR1 is SGHTA and CDR2 FQGNSA.

The chain employs TRBV7-2 and TRBJ1-5, with D tentatively TRBD1 (6 bases). CDR1 is SGHTA and CDR2 is FQGNSA in the germline V gene. Deletions cut 5 bases from V and 3 bases from J, with 17 bases between. The CDR3 consists of 16 residues. The chain's CDR3 is CASSVEGQGYNQPQHF. The CDR3 nucleotides are TGTGCCAGCAGCGTAGAGGGCCAGGGGTACAATCAGCCCCAGCATTTT.

This clonotype occurred a few times. The V call is TRBV6-4, the J call TRBJ2-3; D tentatively reads TRBD1 or TRBD2 (5 bases each). The CDR3 consists of 16 residues. Trimming took 4 bases from V and 3 from J, leaving 17 bases between them. The V gene's germline CDR1 is MRHNA and CDR2 SNTAGT. The CDR3 DNA reads TGTGCCAGCAGTGTTTTTGGGGACGACAAAACAGATACGCAGTATTTT. Translation: CASSVFGDDKTDTQYF.

The chain recombines TRBV12-5 with TRBJ2-1; D unresolved. The V gene lost 6 bases and the J gene lost 0 bases, with 12 bases spanning the gap. The CDR3 totals 15 residues. The germline V gene encodes CDR1 LGHNT and CDR2 FRNRAP. In nucleotides, the CDR3 is TGTGCTAGTGGCAACCTCCCAGACTCCTACAATGAGCAGTTCTTC. Its translation: CASGNLPDSYNEQFF.

Ten or more counts support this clonotype. The rearrangement uses TRBV6-5 and TRBJ1-5; 8 bases fit TRBD1. V was clipped by 0 bases and J by 4 bases; unmatched bases: 2. Germline V lookup: CDR1 MNHEY, CDR2 SVGAGI. This CDR3 comprises 15 residues. Written as DNA, the CDR3 is TGTGCCAGCAGTTACTCCAGGGGGCGAAATCAGCCCCAGCATTTT. Amino acid sequence: CASSYSRGRNQPQHF.

In its sample, this clonotype was seen a few times. This sequence joins TRBV19 and TRBJ1-1, with 10 bases matching TRBD1. Trimming cost V 6 bases and J 0 bases; bases outside gene matches: 4. From germline, CDR1 is LNHDA and CDR2 SQIVND (reference sequence). This CDR3 comprises 15 residues. The CDR3 coding sequence is TGTGCCAGTAGCGGGACAGGGGACCTGAACACTGAAGCTTTCTTT. Its translation: CASSGTGDLNTEAFF.

This clonotype was counted a few times. The rearrangement uses TRBV2 and TRBJ2-2; 7 nucleotides line up with TRBD2. J was trimmed by 4 bases and V by 3 bases; bases with no gene match: 8. This CDR3 is built from 16 residues. The germline V gene has CDR1 SNHLY and CDR2 FYNNEI. CDR3 DNA: TGTGCCAGCAGTGATAGGGAGGGAACGGGCACCGGGGAGCTGTTTTTT. It encodes CASSDREGTGTGELFF.

This clonotype was counted only a few times. The V call is TRBV19, the J call TRBJ2-1, with D perhaps matching TRBD1 (5 bases). V was shortened by 2 bases and J by 5 bases, with 7 bases between the two germline ends. The germline gives CDR1 LNHDA, CDR2 SQIVND (reference sequence). This CDR3 spans 13 amino acids. The DNA of the CDR3 is TGTGCCAGTAGTATACTGACAGACAATGAGCAGTTCTTC. Translated: CASSILTDNEQFF.

The rearrangement links TRBV12-3 or TRBV12-4 to TRBJ2-7; no reliable D call. The CDR3 covers 11 residues. V shed 5 bases and J shed 3 bases, with 5 bases lying between them. The CDR3 here is CASSHDYEQYF. CDR3 nucleotides: TGTGCCAGCAGTCACGACTACGAGCAGTACTTC.

The V and J genes are TRBV7-3 and TRBJ2-2; D may be TRBD2 (5 bases). Looked up from germline, CDR1 is SGHTA and CDR2 is FQGTGA. The CDR3 is made up of 16 amino acids. Deletions cut 4 bases from V and 6 bases from J, with 18 bases between. The CDR3 DNA follows: TGTGCCAGCAGCTCCTGGGAGTTACGTGACGCCGGGGAGCTGTTTTTT. It is translated as CASSSWELRDAGELFF.

This clonotype was observed many times. The V gene is TRBV7-6, the J gene TRBJ2-1, with 8 bases matching TRBD2. V lost 5 bases, J lost 2 bases, and 14 bases stayed unmatched. Germline CDR1 and CDR2: SGHVS and FNYEAQ. The CDR3 loop spans 18 amino acids. The CDR3 DNA sequence: TGTGCCAGCAGCGCCGGAATCCCAGCGGGGGTCCCCTACAATGAGCAGTTCTTC. The encoded protein is CASSAGIPAGVPYNEQFF.

About this clonotype: The germline gene is not matched at one end of the junction; a read error may be the cause. This chain joins TRBV4-1 and TRBJ1-5; TRBD1 might be the D (5 bases). In germline, CDR1 is MGHRA, CDR2 YSYEKL. This CDR3 is built from 15 residues. CDR3 in amino acids: CASSQGPGGDQPHHF. In DNA, the CDR3 is TGCGCCAGCAGCCAAGGCCCAGGAGGGGATCAGCCCCATCATTTT.

The CDR3 here is CATSSTGNQDRTQYF. The CDR3 coding sequence is TGTGCCACCAGCAGTACAGGGAACCAAGACCGGACCCAGTACTTC. The rearrangement links TRBV15 to TRBJ2-5; tentative D call: TRBD1 (6 bases). Germline CDR1 and CDR2: LNHNV and YYDKDF (reference sequence). V lost 3 bases and J 7 bases, leaving 18 bases between the germline ends. This CDR3 is built from 15 residues.

The V call is TRBV10-1, the J call TRBJ2-1, with no clear D. The CDR3 has 13 amino acids. Trimming removed 3 bases from V and 8 bases from J, with 11 bases in between. Germline CDR1 and CDR2: WNHNN and SYGVQD (reference sequence). The CDR3 DNA follows: TGCGCCAGCAGTGAACTTTACAGTTATGAGCAGTTCTTC. Translation gives CASSELYSYEQFF.

In this sample, this clonotype turned up a few times. The chain links TRBV7-8 to TRBJ2-7, with 7 positions matching TRBD1. Germline assignment: CDR1 SGHVS and CDR2 FQNEAQ. The V and J ends lost 0 bases and 7 bases, in that order; junction bases with no gene match: 12. The CDR3 loop spans 16 amino acids. This CDR3 reads CASSLARDSPVGEQYF. CDR3 nucleotides: TGTGCCAGCAGCTTAGCGAGGGACAGCCCCGTTGGGGAGCAGTACTTC. Drawing the rest from reference TRBV7-8 and TRBJ2-7, the complete variable domain is GAGVSQSPRYKVAKRGQDVALRCDPISGHVSLFWYQQALGQGPEFLTYFQNEAQLDKSGLPSDRFFAERPEGSVSTLKIQRTQQEDSAVYLCASSLARDSPVGEQYFGPGTRLTVT.

The chain joins TRBV6-6 to TRBJ1-2; 10 bases are a match to TRBD1. V lost 5 bases to trimming and J lost 3 bases; unmatched junction nucleotides: 9. The length of the CDR3 is 16 residues. The germline CDR1 and CDR2 sequences are MNHNY and SVGAGI (reference sequence). Here the CDR3 DNA reads TGTGCCAGCAGTCCCGTGACAGGGGGCGCATACTATGGCTACACCTTC. Amino acid sequence: CASSPVTGGAYYGYTF.

This clonotype was counted a few times. J is TRBJ1-2 and V is TRBV20-1, with TRBD1 matching 8 bases. Germline loops: CDR1 DFQATT, CDR2 SNEGSKA (reference sequence). Trimming removed 1 base from V and 3 bases from J; junction bases left unmatched: 4. The CDR3 length is 14 residues. For the CDR3, the DNA is TGCAGTGCTAGAGTCACAGGGGGTGACTATGGCTACACCTTC. It is translated as CSARVTGGDYGYTF.

This clonotype was detected only a few times. The chain couples TRBV6-2 or TRBV6-3 to TRBJ1-5; TRBD1 aligns across 9 bases. Germline values: CDR1 MNHEY, CDR2 SVGEGT. J gave up 5 bases and V 6 bases, and 8 bases lay outside the gene matches. CDR3 size: 15 residues. CDR3 sequence: CASSRDRVGDQPQHF. CDR3 nucleotide sequence: TGTGCCAGCAGCCGGGACAGGGTAGGCGATCAGCCCCAGCATTTT.

The J gene is TRBJ2-1, the V gene TRBV28; the D gene could be TRBD1 or TRBD2 (5 bases each). The germline gives CDR1 MDHEN, CDR2 SYDVKM. The V end lost 3 bases, the J end lost 15 bases, and 12 bases lay between the germline ends. The CDR3 has 11 amino acids. The CDR3 coding sequence is TGTGCCAGCAGTTTGGGGGATGGTCCGTTCTTC. Translation gives CASSLGDGPFF.

The chain combines TRBV12-3 or TRBV12-4 with TRBJ1-1, with D perhaps TRBD1 (6 bases). Trimming cost V 6 bases and J 4 bases, with 24 bases left between them. The CDR3 length is 17 residues. The CDR3 DNA sequence: TGTGCCAGCAGAACCATTCGAAGTGGGGGCCCTCTCACTGAAGCTTTCTTT. Its translation: CASRTIRSGGPLTEAFF.